This is a list of T cell receptor beta chains from one sample in a study of T cell responses to AZD1222 COVID-19 vaccine. The protocol was immunoSEQ multiplex PCR, while the TCRdb copy is restricted to in-frame clones and leaves out a portion. Of 100,000 to 150,000 clones listed, approximately 90% are singletons. Specimen: peripheral blood, collected on day 0 of AZD1222 vaccination. The receptors here all came from an adult in good health. The CDR3 runs from the conserved cysteine through the conserved F or W.

J gene,V gene,CDR3 protein
TRBJ2-7,TRBV28,CASSTRDRGKYF
TRBJ2-7,TRBV4-3,CASSQDSAGGAEQYF
TRBJ2-2,TRBV2,CASSTGGAGELFF
TRBJ2-1,TRBV5-5,CASSFGRPTSGVYNEQFF
TRBJ2-1,TRBV6-5,CASSLEGPTYNEQFF
TRBJ2-1,TRBV4-1,CASSQGQGAGNEQFF
TRBJ2-7,TRBV28,CASSSGRSWYLLSTSSYEQYF
TRBJ1-2,TRBV18,CASSSGTGNYGYTF
TRBJ1-4,TRBV9,CASSTGPPTNEKLFF
TRBJ2-7,TRBV5-6,CASSGLPGQGPGGISEQYF
TRBJ1-2,TRBV28,CASRPGTGGYGYTF
TRBJ2-7,TRBV28,CASSLTQGGGRQYF
TRBJ2-1,TRBV6-2/TRBV6-3,CASSRTSGGAEQFF
TRBJ1-1,TRBV6-2/TRBV6-3,CASSYTEAFF
TRBJ2-5,TRBV3-1/TRBV3-2,CASRELGGRGQETQYF
TRBJ2-7,TRBV7-8,CASQLGYEQYF
TRBJ1-5,TRBV19,CASSMGWGGNQPQHF
TRBJ1-1,TRBV28,CASSFTGAFGSNTEAFF
TRBJ2-2,TRBV9,CASSVAKPYDGELFF
TRBJ1-4,TRBV7-3,CASSLHCIPGQGQKLFF
TRBJ2-2,TRBV5-1,CASKLAGGQATGELFF
TRBJ1-2,TRBV27,CASSLWSDSNYGYTF
TRBJ2-1,TRBV19,CASLQPGGSYNEQFF
TRBJ2-5,TRBV9,CASSVGIAGVETQYF
TRBJ2-5,TRBV6-6,CASSQDRGLETQYF
TRBJ2-2,TRBV6-1,CASSEVAGGPGELFF
TRBJ1-5,TRBV28,CASSYQPQHF
TRBJ2-3,TRBV7-2,CASSLRSGGTDTQYF
TRBJ1-1,TRBV30,CAWSVLPSGTEAFF
TRBJ2-1,TRBV4-1,CASRELAGRVGEQFF
TRBJ2-7,TRBV7-2,CASSLGRDGTYEQYF
TRBJ1-1,TRBV4-1,CASSQVPGTEAFF
TRBJ1-2,TRBV7-9,CASSLETGSGYTF
TRBJ1-4,TRBV9,CASSVGPGVNEKLFF
TRBJ2-3,TRBV5-1,CASSPGQIWQYF
TRBJ2-2,TRBV5-6,CASSKGPGQGRSGELFF
TRBJ2-7,TRBV5-1,CASSAGVWGQGVYEQYF
TRBJ2-7,TRBV20-1,CSASGLGQGNYEQYF
TRBJ1-2,TRBV9,CASSDRTGGTGSYGYTF
TRBJ1-5,TRBV19,CASSFGTGGPAQPQHF
TRBJ1-4,TRBV5-4,CASSRPSGGINEKLFF
TRBJ2-2,TRBV5-1,CASSLSTSTGELFF
TRBJ1-1,TRBV12-3/TRBV12-4,CASSNLGHTEAFF
TRBJ1-2,TRBV28,CASSLGIAGYGYTF
TRBJ2-3,TRBV11-2,CASSLGGSQGTSTDTQYF
TRBJ1-3,TRBV3-1/TRBV3-2,CASSQVGTAGNTIYF
TRBJ2-5,TRBV19,CASSIARRGLEETQYF
TRBJ2-7,TRBV6-5,CASSYAEAGKGEQYF
TRBJ2-1,TRBV7-9,CASSADPNNEQFF
TRBJ1-4,TRBV7-2,CASSRDRGYEKLFF
TRBJ1-5,TRBV4-1,CASSQQTGLGQPQHF
TRBJ2-1,TRBV19,CASTPSAGTGFYNEQFF
TRBJ2-7,TRBV6-5,CASSYSWGRGSYEQYF
TRBJ2-5,TRBV6-5,CASSHGERETQYF
TRBJ2-3,TRBV6-5,CASLAGGPDTQYF
TRBJ2-7,TRBV27,CASSLSGPGTGEIYEQYF
TRBJ2-5,TRBV7-9,CASSPRTDFGDQETQYF
TRBJ1-2,TRBV6-5,CASSYSPGGNYGYTF
TRBJ1-2,TRBV7-3,CASSAYGYTF